A single sample is the source of the 28 T cell receptor beta chains below, sequenced in a study of regulatory T cells in long-lasting Graves disease. For TCR beta, libraries came from iRepertoire HTBI primers and Arm-PCR of CDR3 regions. TCRdb used MiXCR to reprocess the multiplex PCR reads, holding one entry per CDR3 protein. The sample holds around 450,000 distinct CDR3 sequences, roughly 15% seen once. Time point defined: newly diagnosed GD, antithyroid drugs for less than 3 months. Preparation of the TCR library used RNA extracted from PBMCs. The sample was also linked to a second study, of T cells in Graves' hyperthyroidism and ophthalmopathy.

Specimen: peripheral blood mononuclear cells (PBMCs), collected at new diagnosis, from a patient treated with antithyroid drugs. The receptors come from a woman aged 40 to 50 with Graves disease.

This clonotype was seen a handful of times. The CDR3 DNA reads TGTGCCAGCAGATCCGGACACCTCTCCTACGAGCAGTACTTC. As protein: CASRSGHLSYEQYF. J is TRBJ2-7 and V is TRBV3-1; a possible D gene is TRBD1 (5 bases). This CDR3 contains 14 residues. Germline V gives CDR1 LGHDT, CDR2 YNNKEL (reference sequence). V was trimmed by 6 bases and J by 0 bases, leaving 12 bases between them.

This clonotype was seen many times. The V gene is TRBV6-1, the J gene TRBJ2-2; a possible D gene is TRBD1 (6 bases). The V gene lost 6 bases and the J gene lost 2 bases, with 16 bases spanning the gap. The CDR3 loop spans 16 amino acids. Germline-derived CDR1 and CDR2 are MNHNS and SASEGT. CDR3 nucleotide sequence: TGTGCCAGCAGCAGTCAGGGGATAAGCAACACCGGGGAGCTGTTTTTT. This sequence encodes CASSSQGISNTGELFF.

This clonotype was picked up a small number of times. The CDR3 sequence is CASSPGWNSNQPQHF. DNA of the CDR3: TGTGCCAGCAGTCCCGGTTGGAATAGCAATCAGCCCCAGCATTTT. The V call is TRBV28, the J call TRBJ1-5; D is ambiguous. Germline V gene sequence: CDR1 MDHEN, CDR2 SYDVKM. CDR3 length equals 15 residues. The germline V and J ends were trimmed by 5 bases and 0 bases, with 11 bases remaining between them.

This clonotype was detected many times. V is TRBV12-5 and J is TRBJ2-6, with D possibly matching TRBD2 (6 bases). The germline CDR1 and CDR2 sequences are LGHNT and FRNRAP. This CDR3 is 16 amino acids long. The V end lost 8 bases, the J end lost 2 bases, and 16 bases lay between the germline ends. CDR3 DNA: TGTGCTAGTACGACGGGAGTGGTAGCTGGGGCCAACGTCCTGACTTTC. It codes for CASTTGVVAGANVLTF.

This clonotype was seen many times. Here the CDR3 DNA reads TGTGCCAGCAGTTATTCCGGGACAGGAAATGGCTACACCTTC. Protein: CASSYSGTGNGYTF. The V call is TRBV6-5, the J call TRBJ1-2; 8 nucleotides match TRBD1. The germline CDR1 and CDR2 sequences are MNHEY and SVGAGI. The CDR3 is 14 amino acids. The trim removed 3 bases at V and 6 bases at J, leaving 6 bases unmatched.

Concerning this clonotype itself: This may stem from a read error, because a much larger clone lies one nucleotide away. The conserved phenylalanine or tryptophan normally closing the CDR3 is absent here, so this likely arose from a read error. The J gene is TRBJ2-7, the V gene TRBV20-1; 8 bases are shared with TRBD2. Unmatched junction bases numbered 11, after V lost 1 base and J lost 6 bases. CDR3 size: 15 residues. The germline CDR1 and CDR2 sequences are DFQATT and SNEGSKA (reference sequence). CDR3 sequence: CSARALGLGMGEQYI. In DNA form, the CDR3 reads TGCAGTGCTAGAGCGCTGGGACTAGGAATGGGCGAGCAGTACATC.

This clonotype was picked up a small number of times. This chain links TRBV3-1 with TRBJ1-2, with D possibly being TRBD1 (6 bases). Trimming shortened V by 3 bases and J by 1 base, and 24 bases separated the two germline ends. The CDR3 loop spans 19 amino acids. From germline, CDR1 is LGHDT and CDR2 YNNKEL (reference sequence). The CDR3 nucleotides are TGTGCCAGCAGCCATTTATCCCGGGACACGAGAAGGATTAACTATGGCTACACCTTC. Translating gives CASSHLSRDTRRINYGYTF.

This clonotype appeared a few times. The chain employs TRBV10-3 and TRBJ1-5; weak D call: TRBD1 (6 bases). CDR1 is ENHRY, CDR2 SYGVKD, per germline. Trimming cost V 7 bases and J 4 bases, with 11 bases left between them. CDR3 size: 13 residues. In DNA form, the CDR3 reads TGTGCCATCAAAGGGGGGTTGAATCAGCCCCAGCATTTT. Residues: CAIKGGLNQPQHF.

The table lists this clonotype with many counts. The chain couples TRBV7-9 to TRBJ1-2, with D maybe TRBD1 (5 bases). CDR1 and CDR2 (germline): SEHNR, FQNEAQ (reference sequence). Trimming took off 0 bases at V and 0 bases at J, with 14 bases between the two ends. The CDR3 runs to 17 residues. CDR3 region: CASSLASGTAANYGYTF. The DNA for the CDR3 is TGTGCCAGCAGCTTAGCTAGCGGGACCGCTGCTAACTATGGCTACACCTTC. Complete variable domain (other parts from reference TRBV7-9 and TRBJ1-2): DTGVSQNPRHKITKRGQNVTFRCDPISEHNRLYWYRQTLGQGPEFLTYFQNEAQLEKSRLLSDRFSAERPKGSFSTLEIQRTEQGDSAMYLCASSLASGTAANYGYTFGSGTRLTVV.

The rearrangement joins TRBV27 to TRBJ2-7, with 8 positions matching TRBD1. Germline trimming cut 6 bases from V and 7 bases from J; bases unmatched to any gene: 8. Germline V lookup: CDR1 MNHEY, CDR2 SMNVEV (reference sequence). This CDR3 contains 13 residues. The DNA of the CDR3 is TGTGCCAGCAGCCCTCGCCGGGACAGGGAGCAGTACTTC. Translated: CASSPRRDREQYF.

This clonotype occurred many times. This chain connects TRBV2 to TRBJ2-5, with D perhaps matching TRBD2 (7 bases). The CDR3 is 14 amino acids. Germline lookup yields CDR1 SNHLY and CDR2 FYNNEI. V shed 4 bases and J shed 5 bases, with 14 bases lying between them. This CDR3 reads CASSGRGREETQYF. For the CDR3, the DNA is TGTGCCAGCAGTGGGAGGGGGAGGGAGGAGACCCAGTACTTC.

The chain recombines TRBV29-1 with TRBJ1-2, with D possibly being TRBD1 (6 bases). Per the germline V gene, CDR1 is SQVTM and CDR2 is ANQGSEA. This CDR3 has 14 amino acids. V gave up 6 bases and J gave up 4 bases, with 18 bases separating them. For the CDR3, the DNA is TGCAGCGTCGCGAAGGACAGATATACCTATGGCTACACCTTC. Translating gives CSVAKDRYTYGYTF.

This clonotype was counted many times. The chain joins TRBV28 to TRBJ2-5, with 8 bases lining up with TRBD2. V dropped 7 bases and J dropped 4; count of bases not matched to a gene: 8. Germline CDR1 reads MDHEN; CDR2 reads SYDVKM. This CDR3 comprises 14 residues. CDR3 nucleotide sequence: TGTGCCAGCACACGGGGGGGGCACGGAGAGACCCAGTACTTC. Protein product: CASTRGGHGETQYF.

There are many counts of this clonotype. V and J are TRBV6-1 and TRBJ1-1; D is uncertain. The germline V gene has CDR1 MNHNS and CDR2 SASEGT. CDR3 length equals 11 residues. The germline V and J ends were trimmed by 6 bases and 6 bases, with 8 bases remaining between them. DNA for the CDR3: TGTGCCAGCAGCCCGACTGCTGAAGCTTTCTTT. It codes for CASSPTAEAFF.

This clonotype showed up many times. The chain joins TRBV3-1 to TRBJ2-1; 12 bases are shared with TRBD2. CDR3 length: 17 amino acids. V was pared by 4 bases and J by 8 bases, with 12 bases of the junction left unmatched. Per the germline V gene, CDR1 is LGHDT and CDR2 is YNNKEL (reference sequence). CDR3 coding DNA: TGTGCCAGCAGCCTGACGACTAGCGGGAGTTCGGGTTATGAGCAGTTCTTC. Translated: CASSLTTSGSSGYEQFF.

This clonotype was seen at least ten times. The J gene is TRBJ2-1, the V gene TRBV28; 8 bases align to TRBD2. Germline trimming cut 8 bases from V and 7 bases from J; bases unmatched to any gene: 10. The CDR3 is made up of 14 amino acids. Germline-derived CDR1 and CDR2 are MDHEN and SYDVKM. CDR3 nucleotide sequence: TGTGCCAGCGGATCAGCGGGAGTCGGTAATGAGCAGTTCTTC. Translating it yields CASGSAGVGNEQFF.

Comment on this clonotype: One end of the junction fails to match germline, which may point to a read error. CDR3 protein: CASSNIPGQGGTETQCF. Written as DNA, the CDR3 is TGTGCCAGCAGCAACATACCGGGACAGGGAGGTACGGAGACCCAGTGCTTC. The genes are TRBV7-9 and TRBJ2-5, with 9 positions matching TRBD1. The CDR3 spans 17 residues. Germline CDR1 and CDR2: SEHNR and FQNEAQ (reference sequence).

This clonotype showed up many times. The rearrangement links TRBV13 to TRBJ2-5, with D possibly matching TRBD1 (5 bases). Trimming stripped 1 base from V and 2 bases from J, with 11 bases between. This CDR3 has 15 residues. Per the germline V gene, CDR1 is PRHDT and CDR2 is FYEKMQ (reference sequence). The CDR3 is CASSLAVDRQETQYF. The CDR3 bases are TGTGCCAGCAGCTTAGCGGTAGACAGACAAGAGACCCAGTACTTC.

This clonotype was detected only a few times. The V call is TRBV5-1, the J call TRBJ2-1; 14 bases align to TRBD2. This CDR3 region has 17 residues. After removal of 3 bases from V and 9 bases from J, the junction contained 11 bases not matched to a gene. Germline CDR1 SGHRS, CDR2 YFSETQ. This CDR3 reads CASSSGTSGRGWSEQFF. The DNA of the CDR3 is TGCGCCAGCAGCTCTGGGACTAGCGGGAGAGGATGGAGTGAGCAGTTCTTC.

This clonotype was observed at least ten times. The CDR3 sequence: CASRGLVEISYNEQFF. CDR3 nucleotide sequence: TGTGCCAGCAGGGGACTGGTGGAGATCTCCTACAATGAGCAGTTCTTC. V usage is TRBV2 and J usage is TRBJ2-1, with TRBD2 as a possible D gene (6 bases). CDR3 length: 16 residues. With 6 bases removed from V and 0 bases from J, the gap between germline ends came to 15 bases. The germline V gene has CDR1 SNHLY and CDR2 FYNNEI.

This clonotype was picked up many times. The rearrangement uses TRBV12-3 or TRBV12-4 and TRBJ2-7, with D possibly TRBD1 on 6 matching bases. The V and J ends lost 2 bases and 5 bases respectively, with 16 bases between them. This CDR3 spans 15 amino acids. DNA of the CDR3: TGTGCCAGCAGTTTAATCAGGGGATCCCCACACGAGCAGTACTTC. Residues: CASSLIRGSPHEQYF.

The chain carries TRBV19 and TRBJ2-1; no clear D. This CDR3 spans 13 amino acids. Germline V gives CDR1 LNHDA, CDR2 SQIVND (reference sequence). V lost 10 bases and J 4 bases, leaving 14 bases between the germline ends. In nucleotides, the CDR3 is TGTGCCACTCAGAGCCCCGGGTACAATGAGCAGTTCTTC. It encodes CATQSPGYNEQFF.

The table lists this clonotype with many counts. The rearrangement joins TRBV10-2 to TRBJ1-5, with D unresolved. This CDR3 region has 15 residues. V was pared by 4 bases and J by 0 bases, with 10 bases between. Germline-derived CDR1 and CDR2 are WSHSY and SAAADI. The CDR3 loop reads CASSVWWDSNQPQHF. In nucleotides, the CDR3 is TGCGCCAGCAGTGTTTGGTGGGATAGCAATCAGCCCCAGCATTTT.

V usage is TRBV12-3 or TRBV12-4 and J usage is TRBJ2-1; 8 bases are a match to TRBD2. The CDR3 length is 15 residues. The trim removed 2 bases at V and 7 bases at J, leaving 7 bases unmatched. The DNA for the CDR3 is TGTGCCAGCAGTTTATTAGCGGGAACGGGAAATGAGCAGTTCTTC. Its translation: CASSLLAGTGNEQFF.

V usage is TRBV7-9 and J usage is TRBJ1-5; the match to TRBD1 covers 7 bases. The ends lost 0 bases at V and 2 bases at J; junction bases unmatched: 1. Germline CDR1 and CDR2: SEHNR and FQNEAQ (reference sequence). The CDR3 loop spans 15 amino acids. The CDR3: CASSLAGGGNQPQHF. The CDR3 DNA reads TGTGCCAGCAGCTTAGCAGGGGGCGGCAATCAGCCCCAGCATTTT.

Regarding this clonotype: A far more abundant clone sits one base away, making this likely a read error. The conserved phenylalanine or tryptophan normally closing the CDR3 is absent here, so this likely arose from a read error. The gene calls are TRBV11-2 and TRBJ2-1; the match to TRBD2 covers 15 bases. Germline lookup yields CDR1 SGHAT and CDR2 FQNNGV. V was pared by 3 bases and J by 4 bases, with 7 bases of the junction left unmatched. The CDR3 contains 18 residues. CDR3 sequence (DNA): TGTGCCAGCAGCTTTGGACTAGCGGGAGGGAACCATTACAATGAGCAGTTCCTC. As protein: CASSFGLAGGNHYNEQFL.

This clonotype was seen ten or more times. The chain links TRBV28 to TRBJ1-2; D not resolved. The germline CDR1 and CDR2 sequences are MDHEN and SYDVKM. V was cut by 1 base and J by 1 base, with 13 bases left in between. The CDR3 covers 16 residues. The CDR3 DNA is TGTGCCAGCAGTTTATTTGAGTGGGTGGATAACTATGGCTACACCTTC. It specifies CASSLFEWVDNYGYTF.

This clonotype was counted ten times or more. The gene calls are TRBV2 and TRBJ2-1; 7 bases align to TRBD2. This CDR3 region has 16 residues. Germline CDR1 and CDR2: SNHLY and FYNNEI. V was clipped by 5 bases and J by 3 bases; unmatched bases: 10. CDR3: CASSFSGTTNYNEQFF. CDR3 bases: TGTGCCAGCAGTTTCTCCGGGACTACAAACTACAATGAGCAGTTCTTC.